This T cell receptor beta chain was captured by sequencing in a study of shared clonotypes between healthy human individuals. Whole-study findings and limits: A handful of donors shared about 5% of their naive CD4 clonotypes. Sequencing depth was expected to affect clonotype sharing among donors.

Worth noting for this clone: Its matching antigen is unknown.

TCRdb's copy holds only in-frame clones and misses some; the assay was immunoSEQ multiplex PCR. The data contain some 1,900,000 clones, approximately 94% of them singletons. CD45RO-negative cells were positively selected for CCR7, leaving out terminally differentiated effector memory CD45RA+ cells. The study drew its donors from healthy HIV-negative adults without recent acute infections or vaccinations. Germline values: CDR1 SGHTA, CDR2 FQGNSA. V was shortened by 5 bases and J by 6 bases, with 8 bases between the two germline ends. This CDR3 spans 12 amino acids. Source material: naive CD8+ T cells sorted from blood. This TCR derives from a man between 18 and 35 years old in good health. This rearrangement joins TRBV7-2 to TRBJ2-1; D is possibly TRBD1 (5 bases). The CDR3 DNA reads TGTGCCAGCAGCGTCCAGGGCAATGAGCAGTTCTTC. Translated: CASSVQGNEQFF.